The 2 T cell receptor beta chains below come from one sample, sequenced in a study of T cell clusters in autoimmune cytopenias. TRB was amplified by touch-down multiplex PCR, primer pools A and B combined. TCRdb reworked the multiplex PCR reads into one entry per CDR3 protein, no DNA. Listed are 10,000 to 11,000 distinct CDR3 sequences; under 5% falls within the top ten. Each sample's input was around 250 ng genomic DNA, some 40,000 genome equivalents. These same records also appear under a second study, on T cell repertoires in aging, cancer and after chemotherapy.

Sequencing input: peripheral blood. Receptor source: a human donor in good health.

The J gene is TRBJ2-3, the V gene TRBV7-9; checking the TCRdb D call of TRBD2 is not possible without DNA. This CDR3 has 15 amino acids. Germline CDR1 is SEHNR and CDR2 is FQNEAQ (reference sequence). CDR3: CASTPQAGNTDTQYF.

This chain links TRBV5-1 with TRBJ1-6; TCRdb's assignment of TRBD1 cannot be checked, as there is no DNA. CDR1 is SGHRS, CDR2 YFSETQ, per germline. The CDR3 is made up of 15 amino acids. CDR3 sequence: CASSAGTGRNSPLHF.